The clone carrying this TCR beta chain has more than one count but fewer than ten. The data were taken from a study of naive and memory T cell subsets. Germline V gene data show CDR1 as LGHNT and CDR2 as FRNRAP. Trimming removed 1 base at V and 8 bases at J, with 11 bases between. There are 13 residues in the CDR3. Both TRBC1 and TRBC2 were covered by a beta constant-region primer of two equimolar oligonucleotides. A 12-nucleotide UMI and the SP2 primer were added to the cDNA 3' end by oligonucleotide ligation. TCRdb re-called the UMI-ligation and nested PCR reads through MiXCR, storing one row per CDR3 protein. The table records about 85,000 distinct CDR3 sequences, roughly 14% of them present only once.

The sequenced sample was central memory CD4+ T cells from blood. This clonotype was sampled from a human donor in good health. The V and J genes are TRBV12-5 and TRBJ1-2; D is possibly TRBD1 (5 bases). CDR3: CASGLAGTWGYTF. DNA of the CDR3: TGTGCTAGTGGTTTGGCCGGGACGTGGGGCTACACCTTC.